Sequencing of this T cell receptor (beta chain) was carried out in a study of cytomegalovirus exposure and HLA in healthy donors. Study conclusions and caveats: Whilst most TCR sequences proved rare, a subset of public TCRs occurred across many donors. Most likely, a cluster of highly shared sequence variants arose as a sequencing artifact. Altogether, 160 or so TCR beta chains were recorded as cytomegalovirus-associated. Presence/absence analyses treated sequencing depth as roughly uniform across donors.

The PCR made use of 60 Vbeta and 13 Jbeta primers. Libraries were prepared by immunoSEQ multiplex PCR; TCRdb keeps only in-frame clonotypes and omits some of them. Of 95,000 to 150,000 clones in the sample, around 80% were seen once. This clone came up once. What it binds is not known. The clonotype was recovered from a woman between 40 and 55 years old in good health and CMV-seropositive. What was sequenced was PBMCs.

CDR3: CASRSSGANVLTF. Here the CDR3 DNA reads TGTGCCAGCCGGAGCTCTGGGGCCAACGTCCTGACTTTC. The J gene is TRBJ2-6, the V gene TRBV7-2; D is undetermined. The CDR3 extends over 13 amino acids. V was trimmed by 8 bases and J by 0 bases, leaving 5 bases between them. CDR1 SGHTA and CDR2 FQGNSA come from the germline V gene.